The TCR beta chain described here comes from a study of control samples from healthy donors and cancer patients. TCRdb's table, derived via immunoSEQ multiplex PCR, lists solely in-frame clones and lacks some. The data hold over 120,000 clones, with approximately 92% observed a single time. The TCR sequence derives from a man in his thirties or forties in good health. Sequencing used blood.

The chain's CDR3 is CASSASNTNQPQHF. CDR3 bases: TGTGCCAGCTCCGCGTCCAACACTAATCAGCCCCAGCATTTT. The V call is TRBV18, the J call TRBJ1-5; no clear D gene. Per the germline V gene, CDR1 is KGHSH and CDR2 is LQKENI. V was cut by 6 bases and J by 4 bases, with 13 bases left in between. This CDR3 contains 14 residues.